The rows below give T cell receptor beta chains drawn from one sample of a study of blood T cell repertoires in COVID-19. Produced via immunoSEQ multiplex PCR; TCRdb's table is partial and in-frame only. The sample gives 150,000 to 200,000 clones, around 85% of which show up once; approximately 15% is in the top ten. Input material: peripheral blood. The receptors stem from a man between 50 and 59 years old who had recovered from COVID-19. Both conserved end residues are part of each CDR3. The order of the fields is clone size, J gene, D gene, CDR3 length, V gene, CDR3 DNA, CDR3 protein. A D gene is named only where the DNA matches it firmly. Expanded clones are given a class, and other clones once, few, many or no size at all.

NA,TRBJ2-3,TRBD1,14,TRBV7-2,TGTGCCAGCAGCCTCCGGGACAGGGCAGATACGCAGTATTTT,CASSLRDRADTQYF
NA,TRBJ2-7,NA,14,TRBV5-1,TGCGCCAGCAGCTCCCAGGCCAACTCCTACGAGCAGTACTTC,CASSSQANSYEQYF
NA,TRBJ2-2,TRBD2,17,TRBV5-6,TGTGCCAGCAGCTGGATGGCTAGCGGGGCTCACACCGGGGAGCTGTTTTTT,CASSWMASGAHTGELFF
once,TRBJ2-1,TRBD2,16,TRBV19,TGTGCCAGTAGTATTGCAAGCGGGAGGGTCAACAATGAGCAGTTCTTC,CASSIASGRVNNEQFF
once,TRBJ2-1,TRBD2,18,TRBV24-1,TGTGCCACCAGTGATTCATCGACTAGCGGGGGCTCCTACAATGAGCAGTTCTTC,CATSDSSTSGGSYNEQFF
NA,TRBJ1-2,NA,14,TRBV27,TGTGCCAGCAGTCGGGGGGCCTCGAACTATGGCTACACCTTC,CASSRGASNYGYTF
NA,TRBJ1-5,NA,14,TRBV15,TGTGCCACCACCCATGGGAGGGGCAATCAGCCCCAGCATTTT,CATTHGRGNQPQHF
large,TRBJ2-5,NA,13,TRBV12-3/TRBV12-4,TGTGCCAGCAGCCGAGTCCTTTGGGAGACCCAGTACTTC,CASSRVLWETQYF
NA,TRBJ1-2,NA,15,TRBV7-8,TGTGCCAGCAGCTCCCTTCGGACATTAAACTATGGCTACACCTTC,CASSSLRTLNYGYTF
few,TRBJ1-5,NA,15,TRBV5-1,TGCGCCAGCAGCTTAGGGGATAATCTAGATCAGCCCCAGCATTTT,CASSLGDNLDQPQHF
NA,TRBJ2-3,NA,14,TRBV10-2,TGCGCCAGCAGTGAGGCCAGCGGGTTAGATACGCAGTATTTT,CASSEASGLDTQYF
NA,TRBJ2-7,NA,13,TRBV11-3,TGTGCCAGCAGCCTCCGGGACTCCTACGAGCAGTACTTC,CASSLRDSYEQYF
once,TRBJ2-7,NA,16,TRBV14,TGTGCCAGCAGCCCCCTGAGGACGGGAAGCTCCTACGAGCAGTACTTC,CASSPLRTGSSYEQYF
few,TRBJ2-5,TRBD2,13,TRBV7-7,TGTGCCAGCAGCTTAGGGGGGGGAGAGACCCAGTACTTC,CASSLGGGETQYF
NA,TRBJ2-7,NA,21,TRBV21-1,TGTGCCAGCAGCAAAGCGCTTCTAGAGCGGGAGAGACAATACCTTACCTACGAGCAGTACTTC,CASSKALLERERQYLTYEQYF
few,TRBJ1-5,NA,16,TRBV6-1,TGTGCCAGCAGTGAAGCGTCGATCCAGGGGTTCCAGCCCCAGCATTTT,CASSEASIQGFQPQHF
NA,TRBJ2-7,NA,15,TRBV6-6,TGTGCCAGCAGTTACGTCTCTAGCGCTACCTACGAGCAGTACTTC,CASSYVSSATYEQYF
NA,TRBJ2-7,NA,15,TRBV5-1,TGCGCCAGCAGCTTGGATGTGGGGGGACCCTACGAGCAGTACTTC,CASSLDVGGPYEQYF
once,TRBJ1-3,TRBD1,16,TRBV18,TGTGCCAGCTCACCTCAACAGGGGGCGACTGGAAACACCATATATTTT,CASSPQQGATGNTIYF
NA,TRBJ1-2,NA,15,TRBV11-2,TGTGCCAGCAGCTTGACAGAAACCTACTCCTATGGCTACACCTTC,CASSLTETYSYGYTF
NA,TRBJ2-2,NA,13,TRBV7-9,TGTGCCAGCAGCTTAGATGGAGCCGGGGAGCTGTTTTTT,CASSLDGAGELFF
NA,TRBJ1-1,TRBD1,13,TRBV7-3,TGTGCCAGCAGCTTTCAGGGGGAATCTGAAGCTTTCTTT,CASSFQGESEAFF
NA,TRBJ2-1,TRBD2,14,TRBV29-1,TGCAGCGTTGAAGGGCTAGCGGGAGGCAATGAGCAGTTCTTC,CSVEGLAGGNEQFF
NA,TRBJ1-2,TRBD1,14,TRBV9,TGTGCCAGCAGGGGACGACAGGGAGGCTATGGCTACACCTTC,CASRGRQGGYGYTF
few,TRBJ2-7,NA,10,TRBV2,TGTGCCAGCAGTCGCTACGAGCAGTACTTC,CASSRYEQYF
NA,TRBJ2-7,NA,12,TRBV23-1,TGCGCCAGCAGTCCCGGGGTCCACGAGCAGTACTTC,CASSPGVHEQYF
few,TRBJ1-1,NA,14,TRBV27,TGTGCCAGCAGTTCTCCGTATTTGAACACTGAAGCTTTCTTT,CASSSPYLNTEAFF
NA,TRBJ2-1,NA,11,TRBV10-3,TGTGCCATCAGCCCGGGCAATGAGCAGTTCTTC,CAISPGNEQFF
NA,TRBJ2-3,NA,17,TRBV18,TGTGCCAGCTCACCACGGAACGACTTTTCTAGCACAGATACGCAGTATTTT,CASSPRNDFSSTDTQYF
NA,TRBJ2-3,NA,14,TRBV6-6,TGTGCCAGCAGTTGGCGGGACCAGAAAGATACGCAGTATTTT,CASSWRDQKDTQYF
NA,TRBJ2-3,TRBD2,20,TRBV4-2,TGTGCCAGCAGCCAACGGTTCCGGGACAGAGGACTAGCGGGGACAGATACGCAGTATTTT,CASSQRFRDRGLAGTDTQYF
NA,TRBJ2-3,TRBD2,16,TRBV6-5,TGTGCCAGCAGTTCATCCGGGACTAGCGGGACGGGTACGCAGTATTTT,CASSSSGTSGTGTQYF
NA,TRBJ2-1,TRBD1,21,TRBV7-6,TGTGCCAGCAGCTCCAAGGTGCGGGCCAGGGGGACGTCCCGCTCCTACAATGAGCAGTTCTTC,CASSSKVRARGTSRSYNEQFF
NA,TRBJ1-5,TRBD1,14,TRBV19,TGTGCCAGTAGGGAGGACAGGGAGAATCAGCCCCAGCATTTT,CASREDRENQPQHF
NA,TRBJ1-3,TRBD1,13,TRBV7-6,TGTGCCAGCAGCTTAAGACAGGGAGACACCATATATTTT,CASSLRQGDTIYF
NA,TRBJ2-2,NA,16,TRBV5-8,TGTGCCAGCAGCCGAAACAGGGTCGCGAACACCGGGGAGCTGTTTTTT,CASSRNRVANTGELFF
NA,TRBJ2-7,TRBD1,14,TRBV5-1,TGCGCCAGCAGCTTCAGTCTCGGACAGGGCCAGGAGTACTTC,CASSFSLGQGQEYF
many,TRBJ1-5,NA,18,TRBV7-9,TGTGCCAGCAGCTTAGGTATCGAAAGGGGATGGGGCAATCAGCCCCAGCATTTT,CASSLGIERGWGNQPQHF
NA,TRBJ2-3,TRBD2,18,TRBV7-6,TGTGCCAGCAGCTTTAGACTAGCGGGGAACTACCGCACAGATACGCAGTATTTT,CASSFRLAGNYRTDTQYF
NA,TRBJ2-7,TRBD1,15,TRBV5-4,TGTGCCAGCAAAAGGGACAGGGGAAATCTCTACGAGCAGTACTTC,CASKRDRGNLYEQYF
NA,TRBJ1-2,TRBD1,15,TRBV27,TGTGCCAGCACCAGCTACGAGGGACAGGGAGGTGGCTACACCTTC,CASTSYEGQGGGYTF
NA,TRBJ2-3,TRBD2,16,TRBV6-6,TGTGCCAGCAGTCCACCCGGACTAGCGGACACAGATACGCAGTATTTT,CASSPPGLADTDTQYF
NA,TRBJ2-2,NA,14,TRBV5-4,TGTGCCAGCAGCTTTGGACAGAACACCGGGGAGCTGTTTTTT,CASSFGQNTGELFF
NA,TRBJ2-5,NA,13,TRBV19,TGTGCCACCGCCGACAGCCGGTGGGAGACCCAGTACTTC,CATADSRWETQYF
NA,TRBJ1-1,NA,13,TRBV29-1,TGCAGCGTTGAACCAACTCTGAACACTGAAGCTTTCTTT,CSVEPTLNTEAFF
NA,TRBJ2-7,NA,13,TRBV12-3/TRBV12-4,TGTGCCAGCAGTTTATCTCCTAGCGACGAGCAGTACTTC,CASSLSPSDEQYF
NA,TRBJ2-3,TRBD2,15,TRBV10-1,TGCGCCAGCAGTGAGTCGCTAGCGGGGCGAGATACGCAGTATTTT,CASSESLAGRDTQYF
NA,TRBJ1-1,TRBD1,14,TRBV3-1/TRBV3-2,TGTGCCAGCAGCCGACAGGGGATGAACACTGAAGCTTTCTTT,CASSRQGMNTEAFF